This is a list of T cell receptor beta chains from one sample in a study of OX40 agonist ivuxolimab in advanced cancers. This table comes from immunoSEQ multiplex PCR, and its TCRdb copy is limited to in-frame clones, with some not included. The table lists tens of thousands of clones, 88% of them singletons. Sequencing used CD4+ or CD8+ T cells sorted from blood, obtained in a trial of the OX40 agonist ivuxolimab. The receptors here all came from an adult with an advanced solid tumor such as melanoma, head and neck, liver or kidney cancer. The CDR3 runs from the conserved cysteine through the conserved F or W. D genes are given only for firm matches. Only some rows state a clone size, as once, few, many or a class for expanded clones.

j_call	clone_size	v_call	d_call	cdr3_nt	cdr3_aa
TRBJ2-7	few	TRBV9	NA	TGTGCCAGCAGCGCCCAAGGGGTGGGATCCTACGAGCAGTACTTC	CASSAQGVGSYEQYF
TRBJ2-1	NA	TRBV20-1	NA	TGCAGTGCCCCCCTCTTTAATGAGCAGTTCTTC	CSAPLFNEQFF
TRBJ1-3	NA	TRBV28	TRBD1	TGTGCCAGCAGACCGACAGGGGCTGGAAACACCATATATTTT	CASRPTGAGNTIYF
TRBJ2-5	NA	TRBV28	TRBD1	TGTGCCAGCAGTCCTACAGGGGGCGCCCCATTGGTGACCCAGTACTTC	CASSPTGGAPLVTQYF
TRBJ1-4	NA	TRBV4-2	NA	TGTGCCAGCAGCCAGAGGGATGAAAAACTGTTTTTT	CASSQRDEKLFF
TRBJ2-7	NA	TRBV28	NA	TGTGCCAGCAGCTCACCGGGATCAACCTACGAGCAGTACTTC	CASSSPGSTYEQYF
TRBJ1-1	NA	TRBV2	NA	TGTGCCAGCAGGAGGGGGGTAATAAGCACTGAAGCTTTCTTT	CASRRGVISTEAFF
TRBJ2-7	few	TRBV10-3	NA	TGTGCCATCAGTGGTGGGGCCCTCTCCTACGAGCAGTACTTC	CAISGGALSYEQYF
TRBJ2-7	NA	TRBV7-8	NA	TGTGCCAGCAGCTTAGGGCTAAACCGTTACGAGCAGTACTTC	CASSLGLNRYEQYF
TRBJ1-5	few	TRBV19	NA	TGTGCCAGTAGTATAATGGGGGGCGGCAATCAGCCCCAGCATTTT	CASSIMGGGNQPQHF
TRBJ1-1	NA	TRBV5-4	NA	TGTGCCAGCAGCGCCGGACAGATTATGAACACTGAAGCTTTCTTT	CASSAGQIMNTEAFF
TRBJ2-2	NA	TRBV29-1	NA	TGCAGCGTTGAGAAACAGTCGAACACCGGGGAGCTGTTTTTT	CSVEKQSNTGELFF
TRBJ2-3	NA	TRBV5-1	TRBD2	TGCGCCAGCAGCTTGCCCGGGACTAGCGGGGGGCCCACAGATACGCAGTATTTT	CASSLPGTSGGPTDTQYF
TRBJ1-4	NA	TRBV7-3	NA	TGTGCCAGCAGCTTATGGGGGCAGGCTAATGAAAAACTGTTTTTT	CASSLWGQANEKLFF
TRBJ1-2	NA	TRBV28	NA	TGTGCCAGCTGTTCGGATTTTAACTATGGCTACACCTTC	CASCSDFNYGYTF
TRBJ1-4	NA	TRBV6-1	NA	TGTGCCAGCAGATATTCGGGTGGTAATGAAAAACTGTTTTTT	CASRYSGGNEKLFF
TRBJ2-7	NA	TRBV28	TRBD1	TGTGCCAGCAGTACACCGACGCAGGGGGACGGTCGGAACGAGCAGTACTTC	CASSTPTQGDGRNEQYF
TRBJ1-1	few	TRBV7-9	NA	TGTGCCAGCAGCCTGCCGGGGTGGGAGACTGAAGCTTTCTTT	CASSLPGWETEAFF
TRBJ1-5	NA	TRBV6-5	NA	TGTGCCAGCACCGTGTCTTTGGGTCAGCCCCAGCATTTT	CASTVSLGQPQHF
TRBJ2-7	NA	TRBV6-1	NA	TGTGCCAGCAGTCGACAGGGAGGTGACGAGCAGTACTTC	CASSRQGGDEQYF
TRBJ1-4	NA	TRBV4-2	NA	TGTGCCAGCAGCCGGGCGGTAGGTGAAAAACTGTTTTTT	CASSRAVGEKLFF
TRBJ1-1	NA	TRBV10-3	NA	TGTGCCATCAGCCCAAAGGGTTTGGGCACTGAAGCTTTCTTT	CAISPKGLGTEAFF
TRBJ1-5	NA	TRBV5-5	NA	TGTGCCAGCAGCTTGGCCGGGGGCAATCAGCCCCAGCATTTT	CASSLAGGNQPQHF
TRBJ2-1	NA	TRBV19	NA	TGTGCCAGTAGTATAGGAAGGTGGTACAATGAGCAGTTCTTC	CASSIGRWYNEQFF
TRBJ2-1	NA	TRBV28	TRBD2	TGTGCCAGCAGGCCCTCGGGGGGTTCCTACAATGAGCAGTTCTTC	CASRPSGGSYNEQFF
TRBJ2-3	once	TRBV28	TRBD1	TGTGCCAGCAGCCGACAGGGTACCCCTACGCAGTATTTT	CASSRQGTPTQYF
TRBJ2-1	once	TRBV19	TRBD2	TGTGCCAGTAGTGGACTAGCGCTAAATGAGTATCGGCAGTTCTTC	CASSGLALNEYRQFF
TRBJ2-1	NA	TRBV7-6	NA	TGTGCCAGCAGCTTTTTACAGGGAAACGAGCAGTTCTTC	CASSFLQGNEQFF
TRBJ2-1	NA	TRBV7-8	TRBD2	TGTGCCAGCAGCTTAGGGGGCGGGAGAGGGTACAATGAGCAGTTCTTC	CASSLGGGRGYNEQFF
TRBJ2-3	NA	TRBV7-3	TRBD2	TGTGCCAGCAGCTTATCCGGGAGGACAGATACGCAGTATTTT	CASSLSGRTDTQYF
TRBJ2-3	NA	TRBV19	NA	TGTGCCAGTAGTTTACGAGGGGGCGGGAGCGGAACTTTATCGGATACGCAGTATTTT	CASSLRGGGSGTLSDTQYF
TRBJ2-5	once	TRBV30	TRBD1	TGTGCCTGGAGAGGACAGGGAGCGACCCAGTACTTC	CAWRGQGATQYF
TRBJ1-2	NA	TRBV19	NA	TGTGCCAGTAGTCCGCGGGAAGGCAAGTACACCTTC	CASSPREGKYTF
TRBJ2-5	NA	TRBV6-5	TRBD2	TGTGCCAGCAGTTCTGGACTAGCGGGGGGTGGGACCCAGTACTTC	CASSSGLAGGGTQYF
TRBJ1-2	NA	TRBV19	TRBD1	TGTGCCAGTACCCAATCGGGGGACAGGGGGGCTAACTATGGCTACACCTTC	CASTQSGDRGANYGYTF
TRBJ2-7	NA	TRBV28	NA	TGTGCCAGTTATGCACCGGGGGCCCACGAGCAGTACTTC	CASYAPGAHEQYF
TRBJ2-1	NA	TRBV29-1	NA	TGCAGCGTTGAACGGGGCGGCCGAGGCTCTGAGCAGTTCTTC	CSVERGGRGSEQFF
TRBJ2-7	NA	TRBV5-5	TRBD1	TGTGCCAGCAGTTCCGGGACAGGGGCCTACGAGCAGTACTTC	CASSSGTGAYEQYF
TRBJ2-7	NA	TRBV28	NA	TGTGCCAGCAGTCGCGGGGTCTACGAGCAGTACTTC	CASSRGVYEQYF
TRBJ1-2	NA	TRBV28	NA	TGTGCCAGCAGTTTTAAGGGTCTTGGCTACACCTTC	CASSFKGLGYTF
TRBJ1-1	NA	TRBV19	NA	TGTGCCAGTAGTCAGGGCTTCACTGAAGCTTTCTTT	CASSQGFTEAFF
TRBJ2-5	NA	TRBV5-1	NA	TGCGCCAGCAGCTTGGGGGGTGGAGAGACCCAGTACTTC	CASSLGGGETQYF
TRBJ2-1	NA	TRBV7-9	TRBD1	TGTGCCAGCAGCCTTGAGGGACAGGCCAACAATGAGCAGTTCTTC	CASSLEGQANNEQFF
TRBJ2-7	NA	TRBV7-3	TRBD1	TGTGCCAGCAGCTTGGGACAGGGGACCTACGAGCAGTACTTC	CASSLGQGTYEQYF
TRBJ1-6	NA	TRBV11-2	TRBD1	TGTGCCAGCACTCGGACAGGCACCTCCTATAATTCACCCCTCCACTTT	CASTRTGTSYNSPLHF
TRBJ1-1	NA	TRBV10-2	NA	TGCGCCAGCAGTGGGTTAAAACAGGGAACGAACACTGAAGCTTTCTTT	CASSGLKQGTNTEAFF
TRBJ1-1	NA	TRBV6-5	NA	TGTGCCAGCAGTTCGGACACCAAGGGGGACACTGAAGCTTTCTTT	CASSSDTKGDTEAFF
TRBJ2-3	NA	TRBV18	NA	TGTGCCAGCTCACCACCCGGCAGGAGCACAGATACGCAGTATTTT	CASSPPGRSTDTQYF
TRBJ2-1	NA	TRBV5-1	NA	TGCGCCAGCAGCTTCGGGGGGCGGGACAATGAGCAGTTCTTC	CASSFGGRDNEQFF
TRBJ2-7	NA	TRBV9	TRBD1	TGTGCCAGCAGCGTAGGTGGGGACAGGACCTTGAGCGAGCAGTACTTC	CASSVGGDRTLSEQYF
TRBJ2-3	NA	TRBV5-1	NA	TGCGCCAGCAGCTCCAGGGGAGATACGCAGTATTTT	CASSSRGDTQYF
TRBJ1-2	NA	TRBV28	NA	TGTGCCAGCAGTTTACATGGGGGTAGGGGCTACACCTTC	CASSLHGGRGYTF